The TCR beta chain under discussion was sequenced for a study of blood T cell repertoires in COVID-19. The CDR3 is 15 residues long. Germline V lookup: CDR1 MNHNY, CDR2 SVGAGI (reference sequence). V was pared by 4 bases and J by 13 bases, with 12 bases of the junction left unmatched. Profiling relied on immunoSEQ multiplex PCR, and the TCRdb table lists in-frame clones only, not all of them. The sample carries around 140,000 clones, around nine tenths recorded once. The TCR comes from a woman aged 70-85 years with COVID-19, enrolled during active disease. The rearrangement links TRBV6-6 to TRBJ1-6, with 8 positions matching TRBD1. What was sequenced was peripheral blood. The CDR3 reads CASSSGTGDKWPLHF. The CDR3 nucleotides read TGTGCCAGCAGTTCCGGGACAGGAGATAAGTGGCCCCTCCACTTT.